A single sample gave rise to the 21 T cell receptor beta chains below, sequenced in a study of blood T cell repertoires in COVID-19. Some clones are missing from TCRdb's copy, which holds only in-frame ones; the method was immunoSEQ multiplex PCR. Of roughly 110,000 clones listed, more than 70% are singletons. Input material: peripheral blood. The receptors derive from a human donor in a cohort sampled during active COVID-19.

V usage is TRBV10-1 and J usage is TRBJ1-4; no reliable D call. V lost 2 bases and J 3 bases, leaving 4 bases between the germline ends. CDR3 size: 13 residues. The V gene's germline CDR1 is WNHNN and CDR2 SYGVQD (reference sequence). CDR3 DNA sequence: TGCGCCAGCAGTGAGAAGCCTAATGAAAAACTGTTTTTT. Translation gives CASSEKPNEKLFF.

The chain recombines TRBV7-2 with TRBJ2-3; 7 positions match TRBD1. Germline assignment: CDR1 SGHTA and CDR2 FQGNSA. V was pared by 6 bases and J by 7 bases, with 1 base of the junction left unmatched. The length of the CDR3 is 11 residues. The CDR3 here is CASRTGYTQYF. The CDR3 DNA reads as TGTGCCAGCAGGACAGGGTATACGCAGTATTTT.

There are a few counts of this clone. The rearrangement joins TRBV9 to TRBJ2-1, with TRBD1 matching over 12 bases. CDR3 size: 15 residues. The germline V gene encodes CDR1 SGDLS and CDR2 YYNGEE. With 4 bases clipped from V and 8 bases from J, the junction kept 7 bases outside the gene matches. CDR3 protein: CASSPPGTGGHEQFF. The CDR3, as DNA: TGTGCCAGCAGCCCCCCCGGGACAGGGGGCCATGAGCAGTTCTTC.

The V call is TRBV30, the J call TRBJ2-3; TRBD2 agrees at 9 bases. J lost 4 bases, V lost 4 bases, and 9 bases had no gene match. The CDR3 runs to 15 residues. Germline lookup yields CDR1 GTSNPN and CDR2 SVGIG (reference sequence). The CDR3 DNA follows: TGTGCCTGGACAGAAGGCGGGAGGGCCTCAGATACGCAGTATTTT. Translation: CAWTEGGRASDTQYF.

CDR3 protein: CASSESFWTGAYEQYF. The CDR3 region has the DNA TGCGCCAGCAGTGAGTCTTTTTGGACAGGGGCCTACGAGCAGTACTTC. The V call is TRBV10-1, the J call TRBJ2-7; 9 nucleotides align to TRBD1. The V segment lost 0 bases and the J segment 2 bases; nucleotides outside the gene matches: 5. Looked up from germline, CDR1 is WNHNN and CDR2 is SYGVQD (reference sequence). The CDR3 is 16 amino acids.

In DNA form, the CDR3 reads TGTGCCAGCGCCTCTCCGGGACACTACACTGAAGCTTTCTTT. It encodes CASASPGHYTEAFF. This sequence joins TRBV25-1 and TRBJ1-1; D possibly corresponds to TRBD1 (6 bases). V was pared by 8 bases and J by 3 bases, with 16 bases between. The CDR3 is 14 residues long. Germline-derived CDR1 and CDR2 are MGHDK and SYGVNS.

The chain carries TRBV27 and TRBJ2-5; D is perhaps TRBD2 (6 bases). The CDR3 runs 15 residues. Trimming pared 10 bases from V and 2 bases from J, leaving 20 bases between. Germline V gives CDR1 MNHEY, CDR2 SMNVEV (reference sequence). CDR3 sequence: CATRLSGTAQETQYF. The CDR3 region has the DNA TGTGCCACCCGTCTATCTGGGACTGCACAAGAGACCCAGTACTTC.

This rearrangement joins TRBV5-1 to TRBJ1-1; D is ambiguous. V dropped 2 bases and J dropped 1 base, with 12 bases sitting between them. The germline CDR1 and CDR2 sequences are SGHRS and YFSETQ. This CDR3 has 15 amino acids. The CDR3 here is CASSLTLDPNTEAFF. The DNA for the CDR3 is TGCGCCAGCAGCTTAACTCTAGACCCGAACACTGAAGCTTTCTTT.

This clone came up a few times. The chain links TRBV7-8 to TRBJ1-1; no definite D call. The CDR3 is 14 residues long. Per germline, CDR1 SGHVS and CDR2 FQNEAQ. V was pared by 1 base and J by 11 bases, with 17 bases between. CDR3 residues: CASSLGVGGRRAFF. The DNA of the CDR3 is TGTGCCAGCAGCTTAGGGGTTGGAGGGCGAAGGGCTTTCTTT.

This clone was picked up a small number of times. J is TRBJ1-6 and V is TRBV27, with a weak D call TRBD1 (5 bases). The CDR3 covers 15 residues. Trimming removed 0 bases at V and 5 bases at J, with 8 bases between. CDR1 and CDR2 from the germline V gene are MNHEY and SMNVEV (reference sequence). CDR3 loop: CASSLSGQNNSPLHF. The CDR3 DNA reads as TGTGCCAGCAGTTTATCGGGGCAAAATAATTCACCCCTCCACTTT.

For the CDR3, the DNA is TGTGCCACCCTAAGGGTCGGGAGCCCCTACGAGCAGTACTTC. As protein: CATLRVGSPYEQYF. The rearrangement joins TRBV28 to TRBJ2-7; possible D gene TRBD2, 6 bases. The CDR3 runs 14 residues. CDR1 is MDHEN, CDR2 SYDVKM, per germline. Trimming left V 10 bases short and J 2 bases short, with 18 bases between.

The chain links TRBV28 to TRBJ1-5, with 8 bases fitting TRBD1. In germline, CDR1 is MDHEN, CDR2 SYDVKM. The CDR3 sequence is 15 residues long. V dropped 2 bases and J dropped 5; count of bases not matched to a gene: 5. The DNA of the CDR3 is TGTGCCAGCAGTTTAAGGGGGACAGGTTATCAGCCCCAGCATTTT. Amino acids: CASSLRGTGYQPQHF. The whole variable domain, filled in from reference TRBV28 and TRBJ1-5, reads DVKVTQSSRYLVKRTGEKVFLECVQDMDHENMFWYRQDPGLGLRLIYFSYDVKMKEKGDIPEGYSVSREKKERFSLILESASTNQTSMYLCASSLRGTGYQPQHFGDGTRLSIL.

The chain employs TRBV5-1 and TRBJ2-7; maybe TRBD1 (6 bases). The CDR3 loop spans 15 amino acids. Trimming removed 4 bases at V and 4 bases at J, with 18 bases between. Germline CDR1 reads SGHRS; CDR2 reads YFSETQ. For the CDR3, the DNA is TGCGCCAGCAGCCCTACAGGGCCTCCACTTTACGAGCAGTACTTC. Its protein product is CASSPTGPPLYEQYF.

CDR3 in DNA: TGTGCCAGCAGCCTCCTAGCGGGAGCGAACGAGCAGTACTTC. This encodes CASSLLAGANEQYF. The J gene is TRBJ2-7, the V gene TRBV5-4; 10 nucleotides line up with TRBD2. The CDR3 spans 14 residues. Germline V gene lookup returns CDR1 SGHNT and CDR2 YYREEE (reference sequence). Trimming removed 4 bases from V and 5 bases from J; junction bases left unmatched: 6.

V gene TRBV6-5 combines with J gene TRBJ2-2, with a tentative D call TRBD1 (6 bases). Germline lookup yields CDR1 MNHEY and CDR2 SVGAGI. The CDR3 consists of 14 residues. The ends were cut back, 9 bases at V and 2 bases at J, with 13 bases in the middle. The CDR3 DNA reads TGTGCCAGTGCCGGGACAACTAACACCGGGGAGCTGTTTTTT. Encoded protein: CASAGTTNTGELFF.

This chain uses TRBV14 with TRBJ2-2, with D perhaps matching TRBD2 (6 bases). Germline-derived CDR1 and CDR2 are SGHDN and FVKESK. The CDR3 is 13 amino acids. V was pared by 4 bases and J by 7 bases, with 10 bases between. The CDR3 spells CASSRMEGGELFF. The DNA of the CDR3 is TGTGCCAGCAGCCGAATGGAGGGCGGGGAGCTGTTTTTT.

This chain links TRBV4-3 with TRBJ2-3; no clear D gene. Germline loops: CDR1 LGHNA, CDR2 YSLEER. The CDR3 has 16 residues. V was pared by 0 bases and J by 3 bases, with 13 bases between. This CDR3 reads CASSQDSRSLTDTQYF. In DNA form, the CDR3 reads TGCGCCAGCAGCCAAGATTCGAGGAGTTTGACAGATACGCAGTATTTT.

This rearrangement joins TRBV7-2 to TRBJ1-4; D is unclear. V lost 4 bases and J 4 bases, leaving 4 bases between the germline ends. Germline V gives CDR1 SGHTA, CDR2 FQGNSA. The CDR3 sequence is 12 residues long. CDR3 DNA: TGTGCCAGCAGCTCCTTTAATGAAAAACTGTTTTTT. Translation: CASSSFNEKLFF.

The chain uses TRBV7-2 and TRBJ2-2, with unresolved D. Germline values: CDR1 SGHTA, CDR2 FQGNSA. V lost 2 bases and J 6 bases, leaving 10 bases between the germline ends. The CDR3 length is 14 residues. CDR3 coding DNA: TGTGCCAGCAGCTTACTATACGCACCCGGGGAGCTGTTTTTT. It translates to CASSLLYAPGELFF.

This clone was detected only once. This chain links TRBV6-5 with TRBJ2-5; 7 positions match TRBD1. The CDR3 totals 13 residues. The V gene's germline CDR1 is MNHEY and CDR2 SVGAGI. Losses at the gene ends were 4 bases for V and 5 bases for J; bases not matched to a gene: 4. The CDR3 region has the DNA TGTGCCAGCAGTTCAGGGGGAAGGGAGACCCAGTACTTC. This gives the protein CASSSGGRETQYF.

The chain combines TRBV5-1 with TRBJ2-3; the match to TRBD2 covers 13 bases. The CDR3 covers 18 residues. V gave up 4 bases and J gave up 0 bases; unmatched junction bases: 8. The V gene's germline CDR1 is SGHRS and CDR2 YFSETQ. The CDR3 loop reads CASSPGLAGLTSTDTQYF. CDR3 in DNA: TGCGCCAGCAGCCCGGGACTAGCGGGGTTAACTAGCACAGATACGCAGTATTTT.